This T cell receptor (beta chain) was profiled in a study of T cell changes during pregnancy in multiple sclerosis. The CDR3 totals 16 residues. J was trimmed by 3 bases and V by 3 bases; bases with no gene match: 9. Germline values: CDR1 SGDLS, CDR2 YYNGEE. Method: immunoSEQ multiplex PCR; TCRdb's copy keeps in-frame clones and lacks some. The data contain 78,000 or so clones, about 90% of them seen just once; the ten biggest clones take up 2.6%. The table lists this clone with a few counts. The sample in question was peripheral blood, obtained before pregnancy. The V gene is TRBV9, the J gene TRBJ2-3; TRBD2 matches 8 bases. The source of this sequence is a female donor with multiple sclerosis, enrolled in a pregnancy study. The CDR3 reads CASSGVGAGETDTQYF. The CDR3 DNA reads as TGTGCCAGCAGCGGAGTAGGAGCGGGAGAGACAGATACGCAGTATTTT.